Sequencing of this TCR beta chain was carried out in a study of blood T cell repertoires in COVID-19. Background on the study: T cells, B-cell-depleted T cells, or PBMCs provided the cDNA or gDNA that served as material.

Trimming took off 1 base at V and 4 bases at J, with 13 bases between the two ends. The CDR3 is 16 amino acids. Germline V lookup: CDR1 LNHNV, CDR2 YYDKDF (reference sequence). Generated by immunoSEQ multiplex PCR, the TCRdb table keeps only in-frame clones and is missing some. Altogether 350,000 to 400,000 clones are present, almost 90% being singletons, with the ten largest covering roughly 6.8%. Material: peripheral blood. This receptor was taken from a man aged 18-30 years with active or convalescent COVID-19. This chain connects TRBV15 to TRBJ1-4; no clear D gene. The CDR3 DNA reads as TGTGCCACCAGCAGAGGGGTACACAGAGATAATGAAAAACTGTTTTTT. Translated, it gives CATSRGVHRDNEKLFF.